The sequence of this T cell receptor beta chain was determined in a study of HIV-infected patients and healthy controls. Study results and limitations: In healthy controls, MAIT alpha CDR3s were common; in HIV+ repertoires, severely depleted.

Trimming left V 1 base short and J 7 bases short, with 17 bases between. CDR3 length: 16 residues. The germline gives CDR1 MGHDK, CDR2 SYGVNS. Reverse transcription used roughly 450 ng RNA and constant-region primers for alpha and beta. Using multiplexing indices, alpha and beta chain libraries were generated apart by chain-specific third strand synthesis. Each molecule carried a 12-nucleotide identifier made of two joined random hexamers added before amplification. One entry per CDR3 protein, called by TCRdb with MiXCR from the 5' RACE reads. Counted here are tens of thousands of distinct CDR3 sequences, roughly 8.7% occurring once; the ten biggest clones make up roughly 4%. There are many counts of this clonotype. Its antigen is not known. No cell fractionation was done, so the repertoire covers all unsorted peripheral blood T cells.

The receptor's source is an adult in good health. Specimen: blood. V and J are TRBV25-1 and TRBJ2-1; D is possibly TRBD1 or TRBD2 (6 bases each). The CDR3: CASSESYRVGGNEQFF. The CDR3 region has the DNA TGTGCCAGCAGTGAATCCTACAGGGTAGGGGGGAATGAGCAGTTCTTC.